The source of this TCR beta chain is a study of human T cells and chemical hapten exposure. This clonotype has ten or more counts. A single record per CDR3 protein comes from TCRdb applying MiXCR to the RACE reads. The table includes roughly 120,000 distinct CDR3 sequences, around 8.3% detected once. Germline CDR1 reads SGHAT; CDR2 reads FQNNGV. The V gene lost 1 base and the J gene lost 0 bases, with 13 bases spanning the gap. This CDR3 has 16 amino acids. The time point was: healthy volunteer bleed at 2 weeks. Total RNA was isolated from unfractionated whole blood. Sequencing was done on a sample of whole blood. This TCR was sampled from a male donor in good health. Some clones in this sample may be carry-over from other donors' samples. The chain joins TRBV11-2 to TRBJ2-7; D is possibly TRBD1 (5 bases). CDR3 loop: CASSLGGTGSSYEQYF. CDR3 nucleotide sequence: TGTGCCAGCAGCTTAGGGGGCACCGGCAGCTCCTACGAGCAGTACTTC.